This T cell receptor (beta chain) stems from a study of T cell clones after liver transplantation. Study-level background: Standard immunosuppression, with no induction, continued until 12-24 months after transplant. Timepoints were pre-transplant, pre-withdrawal, and after withdrawal was completed or failed.

Profiling relied on immunoSEQ multiplex PCR, and the TCRdb table lists in-frame clones only, not all of them. Of 55,000 to 75,000 clones listed, about 71% are singletons. The CDR3 covers 17 residues. Notes on the study in general: Graft donor-reactive T cells possibly entered the graft instead of undergoing deletion.

Remarks on this clone: Its matching antigen is unknown.

The J gene is TRBJ2-2, the V gene TRBV21-1; the D segment call TRBD2 is taken from the table without a DNA check. TRBV21-1 is a pseudogene locus. The source was CD4+ T cells from blood, collected at the roughly 16-month timepoint. This TCR derives from a human patient who received a liver transplant. The T cells may partly be graft donor cells. The CDR3 loop reads CASSAHHLKAGTGELFF. The DNA of the CDR3 is TGTGCCAGCAGCGCCCATCATCTCAAGGCGGGCACCGGGGAGCTGTTTTTT.